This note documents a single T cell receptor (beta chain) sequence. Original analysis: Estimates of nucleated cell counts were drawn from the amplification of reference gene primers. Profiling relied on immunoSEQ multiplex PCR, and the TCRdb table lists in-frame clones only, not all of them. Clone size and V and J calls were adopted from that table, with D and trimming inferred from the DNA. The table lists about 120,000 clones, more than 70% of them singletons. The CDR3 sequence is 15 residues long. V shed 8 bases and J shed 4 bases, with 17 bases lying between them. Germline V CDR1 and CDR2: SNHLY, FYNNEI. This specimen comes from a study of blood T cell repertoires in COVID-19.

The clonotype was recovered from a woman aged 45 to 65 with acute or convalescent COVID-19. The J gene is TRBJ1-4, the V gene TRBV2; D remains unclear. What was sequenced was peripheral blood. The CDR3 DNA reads TGTGCCAGCCGACTCTCCCCCCGCGGTAATGAAAAACTGTTTTTT. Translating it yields CASRLSPRGNEKLFF.